The entry that follows covers one T cell receptor (beta chain) sequence. Its matching antigen is unknown. The V gene's germline CDR1 is SNHLY and CDR2 FYNNEI. The V and J ends lost 6 bases and 6 bases respectively, with 12 bases between them. There are 12 residues in the CDR3. This specimen belongs to a study of lymphopenia after photon versus proton radiotherapy. Data came from immunoSEQ multiplex PCR; TCRdb stores just in-frame clones and leaves some out. Among around 28,000 clones listed, roughly four fifths were seen once. Regarding the study as a whole: Relative stability marked proton patients; photon patients lost diversity and naive cells. Survival link was tested only in deceased patients; proton benefit remains a possibility. In patients who died, overall survival fell as post-nadir TCR diversity dropped more. Oligoclonal CD8+ Temra expansion after nadir drove photon patients' diversity drop.

The chain combines TRBV2 with TRBJ2-7, with a possible D match to TRBD1 (7 bases). The clonotype comes from a man aged 45 to 65 with gastric cancer. The source was peripheral blood, collected from a patient treated with photon-based radiotherapy. The CDR3: CASSQGGGEQYF. The DNA for the CDR3 is TGTGCCAGCAGCCAGGGGGGAGGCGAGCAGTACTTC.